This T cell receptor (beta chain) was sequenced in a study of cytomegalovirus exposure and HLA in healthy donors (dated by TCRdb to 2017 to 2019). In the study overall: An earlier analysis of roughly 610 of the donors reported around 280 Gb of sequence data and 95 million to 140 million unique TCR beta sequences obtained from around 190 million T cells. A later analysis re-examined previously published TCR beta repertoires from just over 650 donors and added high-resolution HLA genotyping to investigate patterns of TCR occurrence. Typing coverage differed by locus: A, B, C, DRB1 and DQB1 were typed in about 629-630 donors, DQA1 in roughly 510, DPA1 in 600 to 610, and DPB1 in roughly 450. Every discovery cohort repertoire had been produced on one sequencing platform. Of the 350 to 450 genotyped donors, over 80% were placed in the genetic ancestry cluster associated with self-reported Caucasian donors. An earlier analysis of approximately 640 of the donors applied high-throughput TCR beta sequencing to assess whether each TCR beta V gene segment acted as functional or pseudogenic. The later analysis used no new phenotypic data to find candidate immune exposures, relying instead on TCR beta sequences and their occurrence across donors. HLA typing covered class I and class II loci at four-digit resolution. To predict cytomegalovirus infection status, the study brought together high-throughput TCR immunosequencing, statistical association of individual TCRs with disease status, and machine learning. A few DR-DQ haplotypes were treated as single units for association and clustering because of strong linkage in the cohort. About 300 gigabases of sequencing data and 78 million or so unique TCR sequences were included in an early release covering about 700 HLA-typed donors. The study was designed to test whether signatures of past pathogen exposure could be identified by cataloging public T cell receptors. The study used immunosequencing to profile the T cell repertoires of hundreds of subjects and linked those repertoires to cytomegalovirus serostatus. Among some 400 genotyped donors of the cohort, an average of around 240,000 unique TCR beta nucleotide sequences was sequenced per donor, of which 15% to 20% were non-productive. Genome-wide SNP genotypes for about 65% of the 666 donors were used in a later genetic analysis, which treated that subset as a discovery cohort. Along with the approximately 650-subject first cohort, a separate validation cohort of more than 90 different subjects was used. Donor age, sex, ethnicity and CMV serostatus were compiled alongside the repertoire data.

On the study overall, not on this receptor specifically: Because HLA typing was missing for some donors at each locus, association tests included only the typed subset. V-gene and J-gene trimming of TCR beta chains was associated with a missense DCLRE1C variant in a later genetic analysis, and the association was replicated in an independent cohort. The classifier was reported to diagnose cytomegalovirus status with high specificity and sensitivity in both the original and validation cohorts. Broadly in line with IMGT annotations, most TCR beta V segments showed up in productive rearrangements about 87% or about 30% of the time in an earlier analysis of about 500 of the donors. When HLA alleles, especially DR and DQ, strongly co-occurred, attributing TCR associations to individual alleles was difficult. Correlated functional status among segregating V segments might reflect linkage disequilibrium, but an unknown experimental factor could not be ruled out. A later genetic analysis reported fewer N-insertions in productive TCRs among donors in an Asian-associated ancestry cluster than the roughly 670-donor mean. In a later analysis, HLA-associated TCR beta chains showed more clonal expansion and lower generation probabilities than non-associated chains that were equally common. In a later analysis, around 17,000 TCR beta sequences were associated with specific HLA alleles at a false discovery rate of 0.05. A cluster of highly shared sequence variants was judged likely to be a technical artifact of the sequencing pipeline. The study gave a list of under 200 TCR beta chains associated with cytomegalovirus. According to a later analysis, most CMV-associated TCR beta chains appeared to be HLA-restricted, and the HLA associations seemed to be driven largely by CMV exposure. Immune exposure information for the cohort was limited to CMV serostatus. Across donors, most TCR sequences were observed very rarely, whereas some public TCRs were present in many individuals. Several of the top co-occurrence clusters appeared to be linked to parvovirus B19, influenza, CMV and Epstein-Barr virus, according to a later analysis. Sequencing depth was assumed to be roughly uniform across donors in the presence/absence analyses, though that assumption may not hold. A later analysis found that TCR association rates varied across HLA loci, with DRB1 alleles showing the most associated TCRs and HLA-C alleles the fewest. In this cohort, only TCR beta chains were sequenced, and detectable features were limited by the absence of alpha or paired-chain data. A further reported finding was that TCR beta sequences accurately predicted the HLA-A and HLA-B alleles for most subjects in the first cohort. The earlier analysis of about 600 of the donors excluded roughly 16 rarely observed V segments, including chromosome 9 orphons, because counts were too low. According to the authors, the approach could potentially be generalized to other disease states and immunological phenotypes. A few of the identified cytomegalovirus-associated TCR beta chains were confirmed in vitro to be specific for cytomegalovirus antigens.

The library came from the immunoSEQ multiplex PCR assay. For the multiplex PCR, a mixture combining 60 forward primers for TCR Vbeta segments and 13 reverse primers for TCR Jbeta segments was used. The CDR3 region of rearranged TCR beta genes was amplified from genomic DNA by a multiplex PCR assay. Amplified TCR beta libraries were sequenced as 87-base-pair reads on the Illumina HiSeq System. The paper's data handling went like this. In a later analysis, around 80 million unique TCR beta chains were counted across the 500 to 850 repertoires, and approximately 11 million of these chains were shared by at least two donors. To remove PCR and sequencing errors, raw reads were error-corrected and collapsed into unique sequences using a nearest-neighbor algorithm that merged closely related sequences. To assign V, D and J gene segments, CDR3 sequences were aligned to IMGT reference sequences. For a sequence to be retained, a match of at least six nucleotides to both a V gene segment and a J gene segment was required. A rearrangement was called productive if the CDR3 had no stop codons and remained in frame with V and J, and every other rearrangement was called non-productive. Following IMGT convention, CDR3 was defined as the stretch from the second conserved V-encoded cysteine to the conserved J-encoded phenylalanine. Sequences without an unambiguous match to a single V gene segment were excluded from the earlier analysis of approximately 600 of the donors. In an earlier analysis of a few hundred of the donors, V segments were called functional above 56.7% productive rearrangements and were called segregating when the between-donor standard deviation exceeded 5%. A statistical classification framework was built to diagnose cytomegalovirus status from the catalog of TCR beta chain sequences. A later analysis assigned V and J genes by comparing TCR nucleotide sequences with IMGT/GENE-DB human TR gene sequences. Using the TCRdist pipeline, a later analysis assigned CDR3 sequences along with most-parsimonious VDJ recombination scenarios. In a later analysis, each TCR beta chain was defined by its CDR3 amino acid sequence together with its V-gene family, and reads without a unique V-gene family were excluded. A later analysis removed 500 to 650 highly shared, low-generation-probability nucleotide sequences to deal with suspected cross-contamination and a sequencing artifact. In a later analysis, a clonal expansion index was calculated for each public chain from normalized within-repertoire ranks of inferred template counts. Generation probabilities in a later analysis came from a VDJ recombination model fitted to out-of-frame rearrangements, and those results were checked against IGoR. Hypergeometric tests were used in a later analysis to score TCR-TCR, TCR-HLA and TCR-CMV co-occurrence, with a repertoire-size bias correction applied to the TCR pairs. False discovery rates were estimated in a later analysis by permuting HLA or CMV assignments 20 times. A later analysis grouped co-occurring TCRs with DBSCAN, adding TCRdist sequence similarity when clustering within HLA-allele-positive subsets. For co-occurrence clustering, repertoires with fewer than 30,000 or more than 120,000 public chains were excluded, along with four or five repertoires with anomalous nucleotide sharing. TCRdb holds this immuneACCESS table with in-frame rearrangements only. Some clones are missing; in checked studies, unresolved V genes explain under half, and the rest has no known cause. V, J and clone size are taken as reported in that table, and D and trimming were inferred from the DNA itself. The sample profile shows roughly 150,000 clones; roughly 79% of them were found once. The ten largest account for about 9.1% of the sample.

The cohort was made up of 500 to 850 healthy bone marrow donors. Cohort members were all nominally healthy when sampled, although unrecorded immune exposures were likely present. The donor was CMV seropositive and belonged to the group of 250 to 300 seropositive cohort members. Each donor provided a peripheral blood sample, and peripheral blood mononuclear cells were used for TCR beta sequencing. The Qiagen DNeasy Blood Extraction Kit was used to extract genomic DNA from the blood cell samples. This clone has only one observation. No cognate antigen has been identified for it. The sample holds no much larger clone one base away, and base qualities are not on file. The source material was PBMCs. This TCR was recovered from a man aged 18-30 years in good health and CMV-seropositive.

The sequenced DNA is TGTGCCAGCAGTTTATTCATACGGGACAGGGTCAGAGGACACACCTTC. Translated, it reads CASSLFIRDRVRGHTF. In this chain, TRBV28 is recombined with TRBJ1-2, and 9 junctional nucleotides match TRBD1. The germline V and J ends show losses of 1 base and 12 bases respectively, and no gene match explains 15 bases of the junction. CDR1 and CDR2, looked up from the germline V gene, are MDHEN and SYDVKM. From the cysteine up to the phenylalanine, the CDR3 has a length of 16 residues. Only the CDR3 DNA is retained, 48 bases long and in frame from the first base.